The 20 T cell receptor beta chains given below trace back to one sample, sequenced in a study of cytomegalovirus exposure and HLA in healthy donors. 60 Vbeta and 13 Jbeta primers were used in PCR. Libraries were prepared by immunoSEQ multiplex PCR; TCRdb keeps only in-frame clonotypes and omits some of them. The profile shows roughly 100,000 clones, 65% to 80% of them singletons. The sample comprised PBMCs. Every receptor here comes from a young woman in good health and CMV-seropositive.

The rearrangement joins TRBV4-2 to TRBJ2-6; 7 nucleotides agree with TRBD2. The CDR3 is made up of 22 amino acids. CDR1 is LGHNA, CDR2 YNFKEQ, per germline. With V trimmed by 0 bases and J by 1 base, 18 bases remained unmatched. Here the CDR3 reads CASSQEAGSGGLIQSGANVLTF. CDR3 sequence (DNA): TGTGCCAGCAGCCAAGAGGCGGGATCGGGGGGACTCATTCAGTCTGGGGCCAACGTCCTGACTTTC.

In DNA form, the CDR3 reads TGTGCCAGCAGTCCCCTTAGAAGTGAGCAGTTCTTC. It codes for CASSPLRSEQFF. This sequence joins TRBV28 and TRBJ2-1; no clear D gene. Trimming took off 5 bases at V and 9 bases at J, with 11 bases between the two ends. This CDR3 region has 12 residues. CDR1 and CDR2 from the germline V gene are MDHEN and SYDVKM.

The table lists this clone with a count of one. V and J are TRBV28 and TRBJ1-2; D not resolved. This CDR3 contains 13 residues. Germline-derived CDR1 and CDR2 are MDHEN and SYDVKM. V was shortened by 4 bases and J by 1 base, with 7 bases between the two germline ends. CDR3 amino acids: CASSSRRNYGYTF. The CDR3 bases are TGTGCCAGCAGTTCGCGTCGTAACTATGGCTACACCTTC.

The J gene is TRBJ1-2, the V gene TRBV28, with 7 bases lining up with TRBD1. Germline V gives CDR1 MDHEN, CDR2 SYDVKM. The CDR3 loop spans 15 amino acids. The trim removed 6 bases at V and 1 base at J, leaving 8 bases unmatched. The CDR3 reads CASSQRTGFNYGYTF. CDR3 DNA: TGTGCCAGCAGCCAGAGGACAGGATTTAACTATGGCTACACCTTC.

This clone appeared a single time. V is TRBV5-1 and J is TRBJ1-2; D is uncertain. CDR3 length: 14 amino acids. Trimming removed 0 bases from V and 1 base from J, with 7 bases in between. Per germline, CDR1 SGHRS and CDR2 YFSETQ. CDR3 in amino acids: CASSLDTVNYGYTF. The CDR3 DNA sequence: TGCGCCAGCAGCTTGGACACAGTTAACTATGGCTACACCTTC.

This chain links TRBV21-1 with TRBJ2-4; the DNA was not compared with TRBD2, the D call given in the table. TRBV21-1 is a pseudogene locus. This CDR3 has 15 amino acids. CDR3 in amino acids: CASSKARPYLNIQYF. In DNA, the CDR3 is TGTGCCAGCAGCAAAGCGCGTCCCTATTTAAACATTCAGTACTTC.

This clone was observed a single time. This chain joins TRBV12-5 and TRBJ2-1; D is possibly TRBD2 (7 bases). The V end was cut by 6 bases, the J end by 8 bases, with 11 bases between. Germline V gene lookup returns CDR1 LGHNT and CDR2 FRNRAP. The CDR3 loop spans 12 amino acids. In nucleotides, the CDR3 is TGTGCTAGTGGAGGGGGGGGTGATGAGCAGTTCTTC. Translating gives CASGGGGDEQFF.

The CDR3, as DNA: TGTGCCAGCAGCCAAGATGCGAGGTCTGCCTATGGCTACACCTTC. As protein: CASSQDARSAYGYTF. V usage is TRBV14 and J usage is TRBJ1-2; no definite D call. Trimming removed 0 bases from V and 4 bases from J, with 12 bases in between. In germline, CDR1 is SGHDN, CDR2 FVKESK. This CDR3 is built from 15 residues.

This clone showed up just a few times. The chain has TRBV4-3 and TRBJ2-1; D not certain. Germline CDR1 is LGHNA and CDR2 is YSLEER. V was shortened by 1 base and J by 5 bases, with 18 bases between the two germline ends. The CDR3 covers 17 residues. The CDR3 nucleotides are TGCGCCAGCAGCCAAGCCCTCACTGCCTCCTACGACAATGAGCAGTTCTTC. Translating it yields CASSQALTASYDNEQFF.

By share, this clone counts as medium-sized. As DNA, the CDR3 is TGTGCCAGTAGTCTCGGACTAGCACTGTTTTTT. Translated: CASSLGLALFF. The chain combines TRBV19 with TRBJ2-2; TRBD2 matches 8 bases. CDR1 and CDR2 (germline): LNHDA, SQIVND (reference sequence). The CDR3 has 11 residues. The V segment lost 5 bases and the J segment 14 bases; nucleotides outside the gene matches: 4.

This clone turned up a few times. The chain links TRBV7-9 to TRBJ1-2, with D possibly TRBD1 on 6 matching bases. The CDR3 loop spans 14 amino acids. V lost 6 bases, J lost 6 bases, and 17 bases lay in between. Looked up from germline, CDR1 is SEHNR and CDR2 is FQNEAQ (reference sequence). The CDR3 region is CASSPRVDRNGYTF. The CDR3 DNA sequence: TGTGCCAGCAGTCCCAGGGTGGACAGAAATGGCTACACCTTC.

The V gene is TRBV10-3, the J gene TRBJ1-4; D call uncertain. This CDR3 is built from 13 residues. The V gene lost 3 bases and the J gene lost 5 bases, with 7 bases spanning the gap. Looked up from germline, CDR1 is ENHRY and CDR2 is SYGVKD. The CDR3 is CAISDTVNEKLFF. The CDR3 DNA follows: TGTGCCATCAGTGACACAGTAAATGAAAAACTGTTTTTT.

Turning to this clone: The sample has other DNA sequences that encode this CDR3 too. The V call is TRBV28, the J call TRBJ2-5, with 9 nucleotides matching TRBD2. Germline-derived CDR1 and CDR2 are MDHEN and SYDVKM. The CDR3 extends over 14 amino acids. J gave up 8 bases and V 6 bases, and 10 bases lay outside the gene matches. The CDR3 DNA reads as TGTGCCAGCAGCTTTGGGCTAGCGGGGACCACCCAGTACTTC. Translation: CASSFGLAGTTQYF.

The rearrangement uses TRBV9 and TRBJ2-1; TRBD2 aligns across 7 bases. This CDR3 has 14 amino acids. In germline, CDR1 is SGDLS, CDR2 YYNGEE. V lost 4 bases and J lost 8; bases outside the gene matches: 9. The CDR3 DNA reads as TGTGCCAGCAGCCTAATCGGGGGGTACGATGAGCAGTTCTTC. It encodes CASSLIGGYDEQFF.

The genes are TRBV10-1 and TRBJ1-5; D is unclear. The V gene lost 7 bases and the J gene lost 3 bases, with 10 bases spanning the gap. The germline gives CDR1 WNHNN, CDR2 SYGVQD (reference sequence). The CDR3 is 13 residues long. The CDR3 coding sequence is TGCGCCAGCACAACCGGGAACAATCAGCCCCAGCATTTT. It translates to CASTTGNNQPQHF.

This chain links TRBV7-9 with TRBJ2-7, with D maybe TRBD2 (6 bases). V gave up 5 bases and J gave up 0 bases, with 17 bases separating them. Germline CDR1 and CDR2: SEHNR and FQNEAQ (reference sequence). The CDR3 is 16 residues long. The CDR3 coding sequence is TGTGCCAGCAGCCCCCCTTTGGTAGCGGCCTCCTACGAGCAGTACTTC. Translating it yields CASSPPLVAASYEQYF.

The V call is TRBV19, the J call TRBJ2-7, with D maybe TRBD1 (6 bases). CDR1 is LNHDA and CDR2 is SQIVND in the germline V gene (reference sequence). Trimming left V 9 bases short and J 6 bases short, with 27 bases between. The CDR3 has 16 residues. Here the CDR3 reads CARIQGTFNVASEQYF. DNA of the CDR3: TGTGCCAGGATCCAGGGGACCTTCAACGTCGCTAGCGAGCAGTACTTC.

CDR3 DNA sequence: TGTGCCAGCAGCCCTCTTACAGGGATCTATGGCTACACCTTC. This gives the protein CASSPLTGIYGYTF. The V and J genes are TRBV7-2 and TRBJ1-2; the D gene is possibly TRBD1 (6 bases). Trimming removed 5 bases from V and 4 bases from J, with 14 bases in between. The CDR3 extends over 14 amino acids. Germline V lookup: CDR1 SGHTA, CDR2 FQGNSA.

This clone was detected only once. The CDR3 coding sequence is TGTGCCAGCAGCCCGGGACAGGGGGCGTTCGGGGAGACCCAGTACTTC. Protein product: CASSPGQGAFGETQYF. V and J are TRBV11-2 and TRBJ2-5, with 12 bases identical to TRBD1. This CDR3 region has 16 residues. Germline trimming cut 5 bases from V and 5 bases from J; bases unmatched to any gene: 9. Per germline, CDR1 SGHAT and CDR2 FQNNGV.

The chain carries TRBV7-2 and TRBJ2-5; TRBD1 matches at 7 bases. J was trimmed by 1 base and V by 1 base; bases with no gene match: 3. Germline V gene sequence: CDR1 SGHTA, CDR2 FQGNSA. This CDR3 has 15 amino acids. The CDR3 loop reads CASSLVDRAQETQYF. CDR3 nucleotide sequence: TGTGCCAGCAGCTTAGTAGACAGGGCCCAAGAGACCCAGTACTTC.